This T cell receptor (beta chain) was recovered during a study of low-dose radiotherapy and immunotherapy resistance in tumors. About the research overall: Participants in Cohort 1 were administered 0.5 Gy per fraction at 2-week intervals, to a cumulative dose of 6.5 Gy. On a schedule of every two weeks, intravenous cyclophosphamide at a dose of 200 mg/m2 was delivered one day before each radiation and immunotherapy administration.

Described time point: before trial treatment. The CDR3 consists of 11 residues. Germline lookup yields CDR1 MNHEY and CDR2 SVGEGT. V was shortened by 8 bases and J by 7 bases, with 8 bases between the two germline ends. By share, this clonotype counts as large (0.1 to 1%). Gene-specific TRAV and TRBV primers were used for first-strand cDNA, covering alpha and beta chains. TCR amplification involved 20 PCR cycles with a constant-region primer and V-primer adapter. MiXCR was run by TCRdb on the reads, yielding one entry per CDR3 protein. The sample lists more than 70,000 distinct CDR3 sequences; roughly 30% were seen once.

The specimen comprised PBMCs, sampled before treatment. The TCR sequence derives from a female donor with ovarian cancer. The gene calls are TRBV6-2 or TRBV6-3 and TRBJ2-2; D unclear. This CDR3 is CASWFGGELFF. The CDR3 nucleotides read TGTGCCAGCTGGTTTGGCGGGGAGCTGTTTTTT.